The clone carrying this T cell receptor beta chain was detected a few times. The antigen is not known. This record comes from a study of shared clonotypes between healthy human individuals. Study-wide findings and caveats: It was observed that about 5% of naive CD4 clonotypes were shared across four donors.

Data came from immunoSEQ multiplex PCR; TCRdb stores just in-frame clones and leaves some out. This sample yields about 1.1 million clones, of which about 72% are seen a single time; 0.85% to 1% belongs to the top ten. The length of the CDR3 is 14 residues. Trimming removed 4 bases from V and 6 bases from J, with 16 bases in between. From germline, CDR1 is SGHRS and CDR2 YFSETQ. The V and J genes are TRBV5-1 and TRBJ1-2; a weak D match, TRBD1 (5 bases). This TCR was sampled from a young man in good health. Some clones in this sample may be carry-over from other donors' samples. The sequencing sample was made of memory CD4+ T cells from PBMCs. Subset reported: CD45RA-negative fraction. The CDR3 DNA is TGCGCCAGCAGCCCCGGTTCAGCAGGGAATGGCTACACCTTC. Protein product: CASSPGSAGNGYTF.